This TCR beta chain appears in the sequencing data of a study of cytomegalovirus exposure and HLA in healthy donors. CDR1 is GTSNPN and CDR2 is SVGIG in the germline V gene (reference sequence). The V end was cut by 1 base, the J end by 4 bases, with 14 bases between. This CDR3 has 15 residues. Both 60 Vbeta primers and 13 Jbeta primers went into the PCR. Here immunoSEQ multiplex PCR was the method, and the copy in TCRdb shows in-frame clones only, minus some. The sample yields under 110,000 clones, around 74% seen once. The V and J genes are TRBV30 and TRBJ2-1; a weak D match, TRBD2 (6 bases). This TCR was recovered from a woman in her forties in good health and CMV-seronegative. Sequencing input: PBMCs. The CDR3 DNA reads as TGTGCCTGGAGTGCAGATTTAGGGACTTACAATGAGCAGTTCTTC. Protein sequence: CAWSADLGTYNEQFF.